Reported below is one T cell receptor (beta chain). The target antigen is unknown. This likely stems from a read error, as it lies one base from a far larger clone. Other DNA sequences within the sample encode an identical CDR3. This table comes from immunoSEQ multiplex PCR, and its TCRdb copy is limited to in-frame clones, with some not included. The table lists about half a million clones, about 84% of them singletons. This entry belongs to a study of shared clonotypes between healthy human individuals. Whole-study results and caveats: Tissue TCR repertoires likely differ from these blood-only repertoires.

The CDR3 is 11 residues long. Between the trimmed V and J ends, which lost 3 bases and 2 bases, there was a span of 1 base. CDR1 is SGDLS and CDR2 is YYNGEE in the germline V gene. Donors had no recently reported acute infections or vaccinations and were HIV-negative. The origin of this receptor is a woman in her thirties or forties in good health. Some clones in this sample may be carry-over from other donors' samples. This chain uses TRBV9 with TRBJ2-3; no definite D call. Sequences were obtained from PBMCs. The CDR3 DNA sequence: TGTGCCAGCAGCGCCACAGATACGCAGTATTTT. Translation gives CASSATDTQYF.